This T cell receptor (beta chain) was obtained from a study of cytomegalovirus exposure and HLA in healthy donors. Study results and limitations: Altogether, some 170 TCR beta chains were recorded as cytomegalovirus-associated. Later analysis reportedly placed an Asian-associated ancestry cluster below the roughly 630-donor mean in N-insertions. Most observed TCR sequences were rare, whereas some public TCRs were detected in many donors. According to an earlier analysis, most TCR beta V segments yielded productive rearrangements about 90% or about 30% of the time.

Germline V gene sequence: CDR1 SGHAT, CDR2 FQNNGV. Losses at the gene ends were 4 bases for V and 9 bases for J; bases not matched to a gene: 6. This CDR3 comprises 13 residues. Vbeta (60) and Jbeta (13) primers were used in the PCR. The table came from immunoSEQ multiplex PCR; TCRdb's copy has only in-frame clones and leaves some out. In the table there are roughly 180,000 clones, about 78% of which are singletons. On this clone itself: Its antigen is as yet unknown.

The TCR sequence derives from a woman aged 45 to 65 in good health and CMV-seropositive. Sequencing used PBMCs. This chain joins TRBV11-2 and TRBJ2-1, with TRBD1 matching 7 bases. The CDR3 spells CASSSDRRFEQFF. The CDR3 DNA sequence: TGTGCCAGCAGCTCGGACAGGCGCTTTGAGCAGTTCTTC.